This record concerns one T cell receptor (beta chain) sequence. No antigen is known for it. The data derive from a study of PD-L1 blockade in urothelial cancer. Study-level background: Atezolizumab 1,200 mg was given intravenously every 3 weeks, starting 2014. Blood analysis occurred 3 weeks (second dose) and 6 weeks after treatment start.

General study points: Those with durable benefit had larger increases in tumor-associated blood clones at 3 weeks.

Templates that were synthetic TCR analogs were spiked into each PCR. Here immunoSEQ multiplex PCR was the method, and the copy in TCRdb shows in-frame clones only, minus some. The sample lists about 120,000 clones; more than 85% were seen once. The time point denotes: peripheral blood 6 weeks after treatment start. This CDR3 region has 16 residues. Deletions cut 0 bases from V and 4 bases from J, with 13 bases between. Germline V gene lookup returns CDR1 MNHEY and CDR2 SVGAGI. This clonotype was sampled from a man aged 55 to 70 with urothelial cancer. Material: PBMCs, obtained around atezolizumab (anti-PD-L1) treatment. The rearrangement joins TRBV6-5 to TRBJ1-3; no definite D call. The CDR3 sequence: CASSYSRATSGNTIYF. CDR3 coding DNA: TGTGCCAGCAGTTACTCTCGGGCGACTAGCGGAAACACCATATATTTT.